This T cell receptor beta chain was recorded in a study of shared clonotypes between healthy human individuals (TCRdb year 2020). At the level of the whole study: Two women and three men aged 18 to 49 years were included in the cohort. The study deeply sequenced blood TCR repertoires of about 5 healthy adults to estimate repertoire size and the extent of clonotype sharing between individuals. Leukapheresis yielded between about 0.85 and 10 billion PBMCs per donor. For each donor, three plates each were used for CD4 naive and CD4 memory, two plates were used for CD8 naive, and one plate was used for CD8 memory. Different laboratories and diverse techniques were used to prepare libraries and sequence TCR repertoires, to increase sequencing depth and limit assay-specific biases. What the research found in general, with its limitations: Across several donors, approximately 4.9% of naive CD4, more than 3% of naive CD8, about 2% of memory CD4, and approximately 0.4% of memory CD8 clonotypes were shared. Sampling was restricted to blood, and TCR repertoires in tissue are likely to differ from TCR repertoires in blood. Pairwise subsampling indicated that sequencing depth was expected to affect the degree of clonotype sharing among donors. Even with the large sequencing depth, rarefaction of the sorted-subset datasets indicated that sequencing was incomplete. The small number of donors limited the genetic and exposure-history diversity represented. Clonotypes shared by all four sorted-subset donors showed higher generation probabilities than non-shared clonotypes. Naive subsets generally had larger estimated clonotype richness than memory subsets did.

Details on this clone: No cognate antigen has been identified for it. Qualities for individual bases were not recorded, and no much larger clone is one base off.

The donors were healthy, HIV-negative adults with no recently reported acute infections or vaccinations. All donors were Caucasian adults living in Nashville, Tennessee, USA. CD4+ T cells were enriched through magnetic negative selection, after which naive cells were positively selected on CD45RA and the remaining negative fraction served as the memory subset. Blood was collected by leukapheresis, and PBMCs were isolated by Ficoll-Histopaque density gradient centrifugation and then cryopreserved in liquid nitrogen vapor phase. Purity and quantity of every magnetically sorted T cell population were checked by analytical flow cytometry. Each sorted fraction had its genomic DNA isolated and then quantified by UV absorbance on a Nanodrop 2000c. Using the deep immunoSEQ assay, multiplex PCR amplified TCR CDR3 regions from genomic DNA. Extracted genomic DNA from each cell subset was spread evenly across all wells of several immunoSEQ 96-well plates, with each plate serving as a replicate. For sorted subsets, 200 to 250 ng of genomic DNA, equivalent to some 30,000 T cell genomes, went into each replicate PCR. Purified libraries were quantified with a Qubit 3.0 fluorometer, sized on a Bioanalyzer 2100, and re-quantified with the KAPA Library Quantification kit. A separate single-read 150-cycle Illumina NextSeq 550 flow cell was used to sequence each immunoSEQ 96-well plate. From the authors' description of their analysis: Because the immunoSEQ output held only junctional sequences and lacked quality scores, the filtering could not match the filtering applied to full-length reads. To assign V/J genes and CDR3, sequences were annotated using PyIR, a Python wrapper for IgBLAST v1.9, with IMGT germline references. Reads were filtered out if the reads had weak V/J assignments (E-value above 1e-6), no CDR3, stop codons, out-of-frame junctions, or ambiguous translated residues. V3J clonotypes were defined as sequences sharing an identical inferred V gene, J gene, and CDR3 amino acid sequence. The percentage overlap between two repertoires was calculated by dividing the number of shared unique clonotypes by the size of the smaller repertoire. Repertoire richness was assessed with RTK rarefaction, the Chao1 estimator, and Recon v2.1 estimates of unobserved clonotypes. Generation probabilities for all TCRbeta clonotypes obtained by the gDNA method from a handful of donors were computed using OLGA. TCRdb stores this immuneACCESS table with in-frame sequences only. Part of the clones is absent; in the studies checked, under half of the shortfall reflects unresolved V genes, and no reason is known for the rest. Clonal size and the V and J genes are those of that table, whereas D and trimming came from the DNA. The sample table contains 2 million to 2.5 million clones; only one count was recorded for approximately 95% of them. About 0.41% of the sample is taken by the ten largest.

From the cysteine up to the phenylalanine, the CDR3 has a length of 14 residues. Just CDR3 DNA is preserved here, 42 bases in frame from base 1. CDR1 and CDR2, per the germline V gene, are MDHEN and SYDVKM. V loses 1 base, J loses 6 bases, and the germline ends lie 12 bases apart. This sequence originates from a man between 18 and 29 years old in good health. Some clones in this sample may be carry-over from other donors' samples. The rearrangement joined TRBV28 to TRBJ1-2; too little of a D gene remains to name it. Sequenced sample: naive CD4+ T cells from PBMCs. What this sample's cell subset or site label stands for: CD45RA+ positively selected. For the CDR3, the sequence is CASSLYQRVNGYTF. The bases read TGTGCCAGCAGTTTATATCAGAGAGTGAATGGCTACACCTTC.